The rows below give T cell receptor beta chains drawn from one sample of a study of control samples from healthy donors and cancer patients. Using immunoSEQ multiplex PCR, the repertoire was profiled, and TCRdb retains in-frame clones only, with some absent. The sample lists some 130,000 clones; around nine tenths were seen once. The specimen was blood. The receptors were sampled from a man between 18 and 35 years old in good health. The CDR3 runs from the conserved cysteine through the conserved F or W. A D gene is named only where the DNA matches it firmly. Clone size is shown for a subset of rows, as once, few, many or a class of expanded clone.

J gene: TRBJ1-2; clone size: -; CDR3 length: 12; V gene: TRBV29-1; D gene: -; CDR3 DNA: TGCAGCGTTGAAGAGGGTTACGATGGCTACACCTTC; CDR3 protein: CSVEEGYDGYTF
J gene: TRBJ1-4; clone size: -; CDR3 length: 17; V gene: TRBV2; D gene: TRBD1; CDR3 DNA: TGTGCCAGCAGTGAAGTTGGAGGGGGCGCCGGTAATGAAAAACTGTTTTTT; CDR3 protein: CASSEVGGGAGNEKLFF
J gene: TRBJ1-1; clone size: -; CDR3 length: 15; V gene: TRBV11-2; D gene: -; CDR3 DNA: TGTGCCAGCAGCTCCCCTCTCGTGGGTAACACTGAAGCTTTCTTT; CDR3 protein: CASSSPLVGNTEAFF
J gene: TRBJ1-1; clone size: -; CDR3 length: 11; V gene: TRBV3-1/TRBV3-2; D gene: -; CDR3 DNA: TGTGCCAGCAGCCAGGGCACTGAAGCTTTCTTT; CDR3 protein: CASSQGTEAFF
J gene: TRBJ2-3; clone size: -; CDR3 length: 15; V gene: TRBV5-1; D gene: -; CDR3 DNA: TGCGCCAGCAGCTTTCGACGTTCTAGCACAGATACGCAGTATTTT; CDR3 protein: CASSFRRSSTDTQYF
J gene: TRBJ1-2; clone size: -; CDR3 length: 13; V gene: TRBV2; D gene: TRBD1; CDR3 DNA: TGTGCCAGCCGCCCCGAACTTAACAGGGGAGGCACCTTC; CDR3 protein: CASRPELNRGGTF
J gene: TRBJ1-4; clone size: -; CDR3 length: 16; V gene: TRBV18; D gene: -; CDR3 DNA: TGTGCCAGCTCACCCCAGGTAGCGGAGGTATTTGAAAAACTGTTTTTT; CDR3 protein: CASSPQVAEVFEKLFF
J gene: TRBJ2-3; clone size: -; CDR3 length: 16; V gene: TRBV5-1; D gene: TRBD2; CDR3 DNA: TGCGCCAGCAGCTTGGGCACTAGCGGATTCACAGATACGCAGTATTTT; CDR3 protein: CASSLGTSGFTDTQYF
J gene: TRBJ1-1; clone size: -; CDR3 length: 15; V gene: TRBV7-9; D gene: -; CDR3 DNA: TGTGCCAGCAGCTTAGTGTCCAGGATGAACACTGAAGCTTTCTTT; CDR3 protein: CASSLVSRMNTEAFF
J gene: TRBJ1-3; clone size: -; CDR3 length: 12; V gene: TRBV5-6; D gene: -; CDR3 DNA: TGTGCCAGCAGCTTGAGCGGAAACACCATATATTTT; CDR3 protein: CASSLSGNTIYF
J gene: TRBJ2-5; clone size: -; CDR3 length: 14; V gene: TRBV6-2/TRBV6-3; D gene: TRBD1; CDR3 DNA: TGTGCCAGCAGTCCCGGGACAGACCAAGAGACCCAGTACTTC; CDR3 protein: CASSPGTDQETQYF
J gene: TRBJ2-7; clone size: -; CDR3 length: 16; V gene: TRBV10-3; D gene: TRBD2; CDR3 DNA: TGTGCCATCAATTGGGATCTAGCGGGGGGGGGAGCGGAGCAGTACTTC; CDR3 protein: CAINWDLAGGGAEQYF
J gene: TRBJ2-5; clone size: -; CDR3 length: 13; V gene: TRBV5-1; D gene: -; CDR3 DNA: TGCGCCAGCAGCTTTCTCCCCGGGGAGACCCAGTACTTC; CDR3 protein: CASSFLPGETQYF
J gene: TRBJ2-1; clone size: once; CDR3 length: 13; V gene: TRBV5-1; D gene: TRBD1; CDR3 DNA: TGCGCCAGCAGCTTGATGCGGGACAGGGATCAGTTCTTC; CDR3 protein: CASSLMRDRDQFF
J gene: TRBJ1-1; clone size: -; CDR3 length: 12; V gene: TRBV2; D gene: -; CDR3 DNA: TGTGCCAGCAGTCCCGTTAACACTGAAGCTTTCTTT; CDR3 protein: CASSPVNTEAFF
J gene: TRBJ2-5; clone size: -; CDR3 length: 16; V gene: TRBV9; D gene: TRBD2; CDR3 DNA: TGTGCCAGCAGCGTAGCTAGCGGGGTTATTCAAGAGACCCAGTACTTC; CDR3 protein: CASSVASGVIQETQYF
J gene: TRBJ2-7; clone size: -; CDR3 length: 15; V gene: TRBV9; D gene: -; CDR3 DNA: TGTGCCAGCAGCGTAGCCCCCGGTAATCACTACGAGCAGTACTTC; CDR3 protein: CASSVAPGNHYEQYF
J gene: TRBJ1-6; clone size: -; CDR3 length: 14; V gene: TRBV6-5; D gene: -; CDR3 DNA: TGTGCCAGCAGCGCGGGGCCTTACAATTCACCCCTCCACTTT; CDR3 protein: CASSAGPYNSPLHF
J gene: TRBJ1-2; clone size: -; CDR3 length: 14; V gene: TRBV10-3; D gene: -; CDR3 DNA: TGTGCCATCAGTGAGCAAGGCGGCTTCTATGGCTACACCTTC; CDR3 protein: CAISEQGGFYGYTF
J gene: TRBJ1-1; clone size: -; CDR3 length: 13; V gene: TRBV7-9; D gene: -; CDR3 DNA: TGTGCCAGCAGCTTCCAGACCGGGATTGAAGCTTTCTTT; CDR3 protein: CASSFQTGIEAFF
J gene: TRBJ1-5; clone size: -; CDR3 length: 13; V gene: TRBV5-6; D gene: -; CDR3 DNA: TGTGCCAGCAGCTTGGGCGCGAATCAGCCCCAGCATTTT; CDR3 protein: CASSLGANQPQHF
J gene: TRBJ1-1; clone size: -; CDR3 length: 16; V gene: TRBV18; D gene: -; CDR3 DNA: TGTGCCAGCTCACCTTATTATTTAGGGACGAACACTGAAGCTTTCTTT; CDR3 protein: CASSPYYLGTNTEAFF
J gene: TRBJ2-5; clone size: -; CDR3 length: 14; V gene: TRBV6-5; D gene: -; CDR3 DNA: TGTGCCACCTCTAAACCAAACTACCAAGAGACCCAGTACTTC; CDR3 protein: CATSKPNYQETQYF
J gene: TRBJ2-7; clone size: -; CDR3 length: 15; V gene: TRBV2; D gene: TRBD2; CDR3 DNA: TGTGCCAGCAGTGGGACTAGCGGGGGGCCCTACGAGCAGTACTTC; CDR3 protein: CASSGTSGGPYEQYF
J gene: TRBJ1-6; clone size: -; CDR3 length: 15; V gene: TRBV7-9; D gene: -; CDR3 DNA: TGTGCCAGCAGCCTGTCGGACAGTTATAATTCACCCCTCCACTTT; CDR3 protein: CASSLSDSYNSPLHF
J gene: TRBJ2-3; clone size: -; CDR3 length: 16; V gene: TRBV28; D gene: -; CDR3 DNA: TGTGCCAGCAGTTTGACGTCGGGGGCGGGCGCAGATACGCAGTATTTT; CDR3 protein: CASSLTSGAGADTQYF
J gene: TRBJ2-1; clone size: -; CDR3 length: 14; V gene: TRBV3-1/TRBV3-2; D gene: -; CDR3 DNA: TGTGCCAGCAGCCTTCAGGACCACTACAATGAGCAGTTCTTC; CDR3 protein: CASSLQDHYNEQFF
J gene: TRBJ2-7; clone size: once; CDR3 length: 15; V gene: TRBV9; D gene: -; CDR3 DNA: TGTGCCAGCAGCGTAGCAGTGGGGAGCTCCTACGAGCAGTACTTC; CDR3 protein: CASSVAVGSSYEQYF
J gene: TRBJ1-6; clone size: -; CDR3 length: 17; V gene: TRBV9; D gene: TRBD1; CDR3 DNA: TGTGCCAGCAGCGCAACAGGGGTGGGCTCCTATAATTCACCCCTCCACTTT; CDR3 protein: CASSATGVGSYNSPLHF
J gene: TRBJ2-3; clone size: -; CDR3 length: 15; V gene: TRBV7-3; D gene: TRBD1; CDR3 DNA: TGTGCCAGCAGCCCCCGGGCAGGGGGTGCAGATACGCAGTATTTT; CDR3 protein: CASSPRAGGADTQYF
J gene: TRBJ1-4; clone size: -; CDR3 length: 12; V gene: TRBV24-1; D gene: -; CDR3 DNA: TGTGCCACCATAGGAGGGTGGGCAAAACTGTTTTTT; CDR3 protein: CATIGGWAKLFF
J gene: TRBJ1-1; clone size: once; CDR3 length: 12; V gene: TRBV10-3; D gene: -; CDR3 DNA: TGTGCCATCCAAGACAGTAACACTGAAGCTTTCTTT; CDR3 protein: CAIQDSNTEAFF
J gene: TRBJ2-7; clone size: -; CDR3 length: 12; V gene: TRBV12-3/TRBV12-4; D gene: TRBD1; CDR3 DNA: TGTGCCAGCACCGGGGACAGCTACGAGCAGTACTTC; CDR3 protein: CASTGDSYEQYF
J gene: TRBJ1-1; clone size: -; CDR3 length: 13; V gene: TRBV3-1/TRBV3-2; D gene: -; CDR3 DNA: TGTGCCAGCAGCGGAAGAGGGGGCACTGAAGCTTTCTTT; CDR3 protein: CASSGRGGTEAFF
J gene: TRBJ2-2; clone size: once; CDR3 length: 14; V gene: TRBV5-1; D gene: TRBD1; CDR3 DNA: TGCGCCAGCAGCTTCCAGGGGGCAGCCGGGGAGCTGTTTTTT; CDR3 protein: CASSFQGAAGELFF
J gene: TRBJ2-7; clone size: once; CDR3 length: 15; V gene: TRBV7-2; D gene: -; CDR3 DNA: TGTGCCAGCAGCTCCTGGGTAGGGGGAGGGCAAGAGCAGTACTTC; CDR3 protein: CASSSWVGGGQEQYF
J gene: TRBJ1-5; clone size: -; CDR3 length: 15; V gene: TRBV28; D gene: TRBD1; CDR3 DNA: TGTGCCAGCAGTTTTATGACAGGGAGCAATCAGCCCCAGCATTTT; CDR3 protein: CASSFMTGSNQPQHF
J gene: TRBJ2-6; clone size: -; CDR3 length: 13; V gene: TRBV7-2; D gene: -; CDR3 DNA: TGTGCCAGTTCCTGGGCTGGGGCCAACGTCCTGACTTTC; CDR3 protein: CASSWAGANVLTF
J gene: TRBJ1-2; clone size: -; CDR3 length: 14; V gene: TRBV4-1; D gene: -; CDR3 DNA: TGCGCCAGCAGCCAACGAACAGGAAACTATGGCTACACCTTC; CDR3 protein: CASSQRTGNYGYTF
J gene: TRBJ2-4; clone size: -; CDR3 length: 16; V gene: TRBV19; D gene: -; CDR3 DNA: TGTGCCAGTACCCAACACAGGGGACTAGCCAAAAACATTCAGTACTTC; CDR3 protein: CASTQHRGLAKNIQYF
J gene: TRBJ2-3; clone size: once; CDR3 length: 17; V gene: TRBV13; D gene: TRBD2; CDR3 DNA: TGTGCCAGCAGCTTAGTACGGGGACTAGGTAGCACAGATACGCAGTATTTT; CDR3 protein: CASSLVRGLGSTDTQYF
J gene: TRBJ2-5; clone size: -; CDR3 length: 15; V gene: TRBV11-2; D gene: TRBD2; CDR3 DNA: TGTGCCAGCAGCGCCGCTAGCGGCCTACAAGAGACCCAGTACTTC; CDR3 protein: CASSAASGLQETQYF
J gene: TRBJ2-1; clone size: -; CDR3 length: 15; V gene: TRBV5-1; D gene: TRBD2; CDR3 DNA: TGCGCCAGCAGACTAACGGGGGGGTCCCTAAATGAGCAGTTCTTC; CDR3 protein: CASRLTGGSLNEQFF
J gene: TRBJ2-2; clone size: -; CDR3 length: 12; V gene: TRBV10-2; D gene: -; CDR3 DNA: TGCGCCAGCAGTGAGCATCGCGGGGAGCTGTTTTTT; CDR3 protein: CASSEHRGELFF
J gene: TRBJ1-1; clone size: once; CDR3 length: 15; V gene: TRBV11-2; D gene: TRBD1; CDR3 DNA: TGTGCCAGCAGCCCGCGGACAGGGGGAAACACTGAAGCTTTCTTT; CDR3 protein: CASSPRTGGNTEAFF
J gene: TRBJ1-1; clone size: -; CDR3 length: 14; V gene: TRBV5-5; D gene: TRBD1; CDR3 DNA: TGTGCCAGCAGCTTGACAGGGGTTGGAACTGAAGCTTTCTTT; CDR3 protein: CASSLTGVGTEAFF
J gene: TRBJ2-5; clone size: -; CDR3 length: 15; V gene: TRBV10-3; D gene: -; CDR3 DNA: TGTGCCATCAGTGAGTCCCTCGACATGCTAGAGACCCAGTACTTC; CDR3 protein: CAISESLDMLETQYF
J gene: TRBJ2-2; clone size: -; CDR3 length: 15; V gene: TRBV5-1; D gene: TRBD1; CDR3 DNA: TGCGCCAGCAGCGGGGGACAGCTTAACACCGGGGAGCTGTTTTTT; CDR3 protein: CASSGGQLNTGELFF
J gene: TRBJ1-1; clone size: -; CDR3 length: 12; V gene: TRBV2; D gene: -; CDR3 DNA: TGTGCCAGCAGTGAAGGGCCAAGGGTAGCTTTCTTT; CDR3 protein: CASSEGPRVAFF